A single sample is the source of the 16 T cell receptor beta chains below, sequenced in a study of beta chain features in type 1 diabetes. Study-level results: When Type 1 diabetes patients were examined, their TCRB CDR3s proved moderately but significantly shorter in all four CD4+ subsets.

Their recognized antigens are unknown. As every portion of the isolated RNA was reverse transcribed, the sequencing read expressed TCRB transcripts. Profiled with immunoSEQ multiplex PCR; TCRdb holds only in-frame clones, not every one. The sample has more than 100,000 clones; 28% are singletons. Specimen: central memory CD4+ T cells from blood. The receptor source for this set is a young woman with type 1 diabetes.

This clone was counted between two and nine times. The CDR3 nucleotides are TGCGCCAGCAGTCACCACGCCCACAGGGGCTCCTACAATGAGCAGTTCTTC. Translated: CASSHHAHRGSYNEQFF. V gene TRBV23-1 combines with J gene TRBJ2-1; 7 bases are a match to TRBD1. TRBV23-1 is reported as an ORF; its role is uncertain. J gave up 0 bases and V 3 bases, and 8 bases lay outside the gene matches. The CDR3 extends over 17 amino acids.

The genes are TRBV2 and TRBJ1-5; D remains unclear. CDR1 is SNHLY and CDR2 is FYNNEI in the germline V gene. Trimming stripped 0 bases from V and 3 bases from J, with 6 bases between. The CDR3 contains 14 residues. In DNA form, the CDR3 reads TGTGCCAGCAGTGAAGCCAGTCCCAATCAGCCCCAGCATTTT. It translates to CASSEASPNQPQHF.

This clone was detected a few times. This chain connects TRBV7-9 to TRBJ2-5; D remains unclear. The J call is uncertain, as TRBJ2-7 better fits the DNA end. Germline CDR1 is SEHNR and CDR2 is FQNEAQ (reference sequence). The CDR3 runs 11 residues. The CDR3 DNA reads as TGTGCCAGCAGCTTAACGGTCGAGCAGTACTTC. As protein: CASSLTVEQYF.

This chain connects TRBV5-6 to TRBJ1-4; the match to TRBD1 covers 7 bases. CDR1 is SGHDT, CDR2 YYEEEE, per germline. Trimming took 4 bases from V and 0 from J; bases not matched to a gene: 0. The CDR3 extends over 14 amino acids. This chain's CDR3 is CASSGTATNEKLFF. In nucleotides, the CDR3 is TGTGCCAGCAGCGGGACAGCAACTAATGAAAAACTGTTTTTT.

CDR3 amino acids: CASSFRTAEKLFF. DNA for the CDR3: TGTGCCAGCAGTTTTCGGACAGCCGAAAAACTGTTTTTT. J is TRBJ1-4 and V is TRBV27; weak D call: TRBD1 (6 bases). The germline CDR1 and CDR2 sequences are MNHEY and SMNVEV (reference sequence). This CDR3 comprises 13 residues. The V and J ends lost 3 bases and 8 bases respectively, with 10 bases between them.

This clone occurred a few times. This CDR3 is CASSLTGLTEAFF. CDR3 DNA sequence: TGTGCCAGCAGCTTAACGGGGCTGACTGAAGCTTTCTTT. V is TRBV7-3 and J is TRBJ1-1; TRBD1 might be the D (5 bases). CDR1 SGHTA and CDR2 FQGTGA come from the germline V gene. V was trimmed by 0 bases and J by 5 bases, leaving 7 bases between them. The CDR3 covers 13 residues.

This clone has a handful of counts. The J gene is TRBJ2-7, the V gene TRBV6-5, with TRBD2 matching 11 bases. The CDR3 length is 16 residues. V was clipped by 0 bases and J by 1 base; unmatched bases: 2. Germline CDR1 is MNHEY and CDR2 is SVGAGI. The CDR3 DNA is TGTGCCAGCAGTTACTCAATAGCGGGAGGGTCCTACGAGCAGTACTTC. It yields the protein CASSYSIAGGSYEQYF.

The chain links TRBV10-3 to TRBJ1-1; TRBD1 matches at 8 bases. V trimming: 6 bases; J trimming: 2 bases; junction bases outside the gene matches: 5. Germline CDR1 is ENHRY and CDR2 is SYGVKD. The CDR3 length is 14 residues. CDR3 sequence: CAIRLQGGNTEAFF. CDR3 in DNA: TGTGCCATCAGGTTACAGGGGGGAAACACTGAAGCTTTCTTT.

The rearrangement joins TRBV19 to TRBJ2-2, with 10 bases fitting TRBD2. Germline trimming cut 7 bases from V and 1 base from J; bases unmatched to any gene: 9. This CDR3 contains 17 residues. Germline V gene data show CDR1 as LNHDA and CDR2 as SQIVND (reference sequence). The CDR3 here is CASNLAGARGNTGELFF. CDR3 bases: TGTGCCAGTAATCTAGCGGGAGCGAGAGGGAACACCGGGGAGCTGTTTTTT.

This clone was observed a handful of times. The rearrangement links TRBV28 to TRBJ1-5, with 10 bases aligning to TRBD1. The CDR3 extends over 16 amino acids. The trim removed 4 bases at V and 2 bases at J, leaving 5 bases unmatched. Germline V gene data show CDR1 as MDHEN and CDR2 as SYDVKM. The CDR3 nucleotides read TGTGCCAGCAGTTCCCTGACAGGGGGCGGCAATCAGCCCCAGCATTTT. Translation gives CASSSLTGGGNQPQHF.

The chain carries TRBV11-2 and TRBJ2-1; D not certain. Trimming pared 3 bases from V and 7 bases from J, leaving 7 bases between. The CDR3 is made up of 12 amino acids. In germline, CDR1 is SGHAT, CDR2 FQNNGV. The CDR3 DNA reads TGTGCCAGCAGCTTCCATAGAAATGAGCAGTTCTTC. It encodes CASSFHRNEQFF.

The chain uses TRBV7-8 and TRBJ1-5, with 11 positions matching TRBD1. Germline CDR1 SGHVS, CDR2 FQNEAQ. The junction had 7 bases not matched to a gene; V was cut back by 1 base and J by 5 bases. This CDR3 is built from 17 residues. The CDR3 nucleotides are TGTGCCAGCAGCTTAGGGGGACAGGGGGGGTGGCATCAGCCCCAGCATTTT. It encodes CASSLGGQGGWHQPQHF.

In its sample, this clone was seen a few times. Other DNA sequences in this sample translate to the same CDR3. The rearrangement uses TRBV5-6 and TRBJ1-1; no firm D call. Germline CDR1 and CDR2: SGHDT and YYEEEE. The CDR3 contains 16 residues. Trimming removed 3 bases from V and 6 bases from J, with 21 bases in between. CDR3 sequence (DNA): TGTGCCAGCAGCTGCGCTTCTCCATCAAATTGCGCTGAAGCTTTCTTT. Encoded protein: CASSCASPSNCAEAFF.

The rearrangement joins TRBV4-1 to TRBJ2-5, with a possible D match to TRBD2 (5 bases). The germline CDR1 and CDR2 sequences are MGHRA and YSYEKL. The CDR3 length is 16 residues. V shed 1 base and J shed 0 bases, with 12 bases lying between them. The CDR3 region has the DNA TGCGCCAGCAGCCAAGCCCTCCGGAGGAACCAAGAGACCCAGTACTTC. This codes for CASSQALRRNQETQYF.

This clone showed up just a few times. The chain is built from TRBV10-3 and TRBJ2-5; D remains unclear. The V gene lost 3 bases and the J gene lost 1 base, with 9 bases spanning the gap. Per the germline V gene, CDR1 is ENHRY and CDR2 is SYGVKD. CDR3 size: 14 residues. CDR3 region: CAISDHGGQETQYF. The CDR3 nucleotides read TGTGCCATCAGTGATCATGGCGGCCAAGAGACCCAGTACTTC.

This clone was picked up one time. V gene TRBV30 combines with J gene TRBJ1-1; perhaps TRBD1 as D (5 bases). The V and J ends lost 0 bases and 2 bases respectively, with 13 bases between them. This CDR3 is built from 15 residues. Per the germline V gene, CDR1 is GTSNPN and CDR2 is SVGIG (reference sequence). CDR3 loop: CAWSVRRDRNTEAFF. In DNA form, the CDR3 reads TGTGCCTGGAGTGTGAGGAGGGACCGAAACACTGAAGCTTTCTTT. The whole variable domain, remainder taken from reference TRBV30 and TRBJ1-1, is SQTIHQWPATLVQPVGSPLSLECTVEGTSNPNLYWYRQAAGRGLQLLFYSVGIGQISSEVPQNLSASRPQDRQFILSSKKLLLSDSGFYLCAWSVRRDRNTEAFFGQGTRLTVV.